This T cell receptor beta chain came from a study of blood T cell repertoires in COVID-19. In the study overall: Acute and convalescent COVID-19 specimens originated in the United States, Italy and Spain.

Data came from immunoSEQ multiplex PCR; TCRdb stores just in-frame clones and leaves some out. The table includes around 140,000 clones, 65% to 85% detected once. The CDR3 contains 13 residues. Between the trimmed V and J ends, which lost 5 bases and 7 bases, there was a span of 14 bases. Germline CDR1 is SGHAT and CDR2 is FQDESV (reference sequence). The material sequenced was peripheral blood. The chain uses TRBV11-1 and TRBJ1-1, with a weak D call TRBD1 (6 bases). The sequence came from a woman in her sixties or seventies with acute or convalescent COVID-19. Here the CDR3 reads CASSARQVGEAFF. For the CDR3, the DNA is TGTGCCAGCAGCGCCCGACAGGTCGGTGAAGCTTTCTTT.